This TCR beta chain came from a study of CD8+ T cells in alopecia areata. Study observations and caveats: On tofacitinib, scalp and blood still held many of the expanded lesional clones. TCR sharing across patients was less clear than in mice, possibly HLA-related.

Isolated RNA was reverse transcribed into cDNA used as the sequencing template. Sequencing used immunoSEQ multiplex PCR; TCRdb keeps in-frame clones, though not all of them. Of about 110,000 clones in the sample, around 54% were seen once. Concerning this clone: Its antigen is undetermined.

Per the germline V gene, CDR1 is LGHNA and CDR2 is YNFKEQ. V lost 0 bases to trimming and J lost 2 bases; unmatched junction nucleotides: 3. CDR3 length: 15 residues. Treatment denoted: oral pan-JAK inhibitor, 5-10 mg twice daily. Sorted populations comprised CD4+ and CD8+ T cells obtained from PBMCs. The chain has TRBV4-2 and TRBJ2-7, with 8 bases fitting TRBD1. The specimen comprised CD4+ T cells sorted from blood, sampled at week 24, from a patient treated with tofacitinib. The sequence derives from a human donor with alopecia areata. The DNA of the CDR3 is TGTGCCAGCAGCCAAGAGACAGGGGAAGCCTACGAGCAGTACTTC. As protein: CASSQETGEAYEQYF.